The 4 T cell receptor beta chains reported below all come from one sample, sequenced in a study of post-analysis software for immune sequencing data. Findings and caveats of the study: Patients showed TRBV5-6, TRBV5-1 and TRBV20-1 among five TRBV segments more frequent than in controls.

Their cognate antigens are unknown. Prepared libraries of TCR beta cDNA carried unique molecular identifiers. One entry per CDR3 protein, called by TCRdb with MiXCR from the PCR reads. The top ten hold approximately 4.2% of the sample, which has about 810,000 distinct CDR3 sequences, about 57% seen once. Sequencing was done on a sample of blood. All receptors derive from a girl aged 5 to 17 with multiple sclerosis.

This clonotype was observed a few times. V is TRBV20-1 and J is TRBJ2-1, with 9 bases matching TRBD2. V shed 1 base and J 4 bases; nucleotides not matched to a gene: 8. The germline gives CDR1 DFQATT, CDR2 SNEGSKA (reference sequence). The CDR3 is 16 residues long. The CDR3 region has the DNA TGCAGTGCTAGAGGAGCGGGGGGCAATATATACAATGAGCAGTTCTTC. This sequence encodes CSARGAGGNIYNEQFF.

The V gene is TRBV5-1, the J gene TRBJ2-3; D gene uncertain. Germline V gene data show CDR1 as SGHRS and CDR2 as YFSETQ. V dropped 1 base and J dropped 3 bases, with 9 bases sitting between them. The CDR3 contains 14 residues. The CDR3: CASSLNSPTDTQYF. The CDR3 DNA follows: TGCGCCAGCAGCTTGAACAGTCCTACAGATACGCAGTATTTT.

This chain links TRBV6-4 with TRBJ1-2; D is possibly TRBD1 (6 bases). The CDR3 totals 15 residues. Trimming left V 6 bases short and J 5 bases short, with 19 bases between. The germline gives CDR1 MRHNA, CDR2 SNTAGT. The CDR3 nucleotides are TGTGCCAGCAGCCCCAAGGGGGACACCGCTTATGGCTACACCTTC. This encodes CASSPKGDTAYGYTF.

J is TRBJ1-2 and V is TRBV29-1; tentative D call: TRBD1 (5 bases). V lost 3 bases to trimming and J lost 11 bases, with 13 bases between them. The CDR3 runs 11 residues. From germline, CDR1 is SQVTM and CDR2 ANQGSEA. The CDR3 region has the DNA TGCAGCGTTGATGGGGCGGAGGGATACACCTTC. It translates to CSVDGAEGYTF.